One and the same sample provided the 10 T cell receptor beta chains below, sequenced in a study of blood T cell repertoires in COVID-19. Only in-frame clones appear in the TCRdb table, and some are missing; sequencing was by immunoSEQ multiplex PCR. The data contain over 85,000 clones, 70% to 90% of them singletons. The sequenced material came from peripheral blood. These receptors all come from a woman aged 80 or over with COVID-19, enrolled during active disease.

The V and J genes are TRBV30 and TRBJ1-4; the D is unclear. Germline V gene lookup returns CDR1 GTSNPN and CDR2 SVGIG (reference sequence). V was trimmed by 3 bases and J by 14 bases, leaving 13 bases between them. This CDR3 is built from 11 residues. As DNA, the CDR3 is TGTGCCTGGAGCCCCGGGAGTTATCTGTTTTTT. This codes for CAWSPGSYLFF.

J is TRBJ2-7 and V is TRBV5-1; 11 nucleotides line up with TRBD2. Germline loops: CDR1 SGHRS, CDR2 YFSETQ. The V segment lost 0 bases and the J segment 2 bases; nucleotides outside the gene matches: 7. The CDR3 is made up of 17 amino acids. CDR3 protein: CASSLALAGGLPYEQYF. CDR3 sequence (DNA): TGCGCCAGCAGCTTGGCTCTAGCGGGAGGCTTACCCTACGAGCAGTACTTC.

This clone was seen more than once but under ten times. The sample contains more than one DNA sequence encoding this CDR3. The chain has TRBV18 and TRBJ2-1, with a tentative D call TRBD1 (5 bases). V lost 2 bases and J 7 bases, leaving 9 bases between the germline ends. Per the germline V gene, CDR1 is KGHSH and CDR2 is LQKENI. There are 13 residues in the CDR3. The CDR3 protein is CASSPARDNEQFF. CDR3 nucleotide sequence: TGTGCCAGCTCACCAGCCAGGGATAATGAGCAGTTCTTC.

This chain uses TRBV5-5 with TRBJ1-2, with D possibly TRBD1 on 6 matching bases. Between the trimmed V and J ends, which lost 4 bases and 4 bases, there was a span of 20 bases. The germline gives CDR1 SGHKS, CDR2 YYEKEE (reference sequence). The CDR3 extends over 16 amino acids. Written as DNA, the CDR3 is TGTGCCAGCAGCCTGAACCCAGCGGGGGGCCTCTATGGCTACACCTTC. Its translation: CASSLNPAGGLYGYTF.

CDR3 nucleotide sequence: TGTGCCAGCAGCCCTGGGATGACAGGGGAAAGCGGGGAGCTGTTTTTT. Its protein is CASSPGMTGESGELFF. The chain uses TRBV7-9 and TRBJ2-2, with TRBD1 matching over 8 bases. Germline assignment: CDR1 SEHNR and CDR2 FQNEAQ (reference sequence). After removal of 5 bases from V and 7 bases from J, the junction contained 12 bases not matched to a gene. This CDR3 is built from 16 residues.

V usage is TRBV10-2 and J usage is TRBJ2-1; no reliable D call. Germline V gene lookup returns CDR1 WSHSY and CDR2 SAAADI. This CDR3 has 15 residues. Trimming cost V 6 bases and J 3 bases, with 15 bases left between them. This CDR3 is CASRASGSNYNEQFF. The DNA of the CDR3 is TGCGCCAGCAGAGCTTCCGGGTCAAACTACAATGAGCAGTTCTTC.

The V call is TRBV21-1, the J call TRBJ2-7; whether TRBD1, the table's D call, matches the DNA was not checked. TRBV21-1 is assigned pseudogene status. The CDR3 is made up of 13 amino acids. The CDR3 DNA reads as TGTGCCAGCAGCAAAGGGGGGCAATACGAGCAGTACTTC. Translation gives CASSKGGQYEQYF.

The chain links TRBV5-1 to TRBJ1-1; the D is unclear. With 0 bases removed from V and 1 base from J, the gap between germline ends came to 7 bases. From germline, CDR1 is SGHRS and CDR2 YFSETQ. This CDR3 contains 14 residues. CDR3 protein: CASSLAGTNTEAFF. CDR3 sequence (DNA): TGCGCCAGCAGCTTGGCGGGTACGAACACTGAAGCTTTCTTT.

This clone has a single count. The CDR3 DNA sequence: TGCGCCAGCAGTGGACAGGGGCTACCCTACGAGCAGTACTTC. Its protein product is CASSGQGLPYEQYF. V and J are TRBV10-1 and TRBJ2-7; 8 positions match TRBD1. The CDR3 sequence is 14 residues long. The germline V gene encodes CDR1 WNHNN and CDR2 SYGVQD (reference sequence). Germline trimming cut 4 bases from V and 2 bases from J; bases unmatched to any gene: 4.

This clone has just one count. Other nucleotide sequences in the sample specify the same CDR3. V and J are TRBV18 and TRBJ2-7; 13 bases fit TRBD2. CDR1 is KGHSH and CDR2 is LQKENI in the germline V gene. The V and J ends lost 6 bases and 6 bases, in that order; junction bases with no gene match: 8. The CDR3 is 15 amino acids. The CDR3 region has the DNA TGTGCCAGCTCCCCCGGACTAGCGGGAGCAGGCGAGCAGTACTTC. Amino acids: CASSPGLAGAGEQYF.